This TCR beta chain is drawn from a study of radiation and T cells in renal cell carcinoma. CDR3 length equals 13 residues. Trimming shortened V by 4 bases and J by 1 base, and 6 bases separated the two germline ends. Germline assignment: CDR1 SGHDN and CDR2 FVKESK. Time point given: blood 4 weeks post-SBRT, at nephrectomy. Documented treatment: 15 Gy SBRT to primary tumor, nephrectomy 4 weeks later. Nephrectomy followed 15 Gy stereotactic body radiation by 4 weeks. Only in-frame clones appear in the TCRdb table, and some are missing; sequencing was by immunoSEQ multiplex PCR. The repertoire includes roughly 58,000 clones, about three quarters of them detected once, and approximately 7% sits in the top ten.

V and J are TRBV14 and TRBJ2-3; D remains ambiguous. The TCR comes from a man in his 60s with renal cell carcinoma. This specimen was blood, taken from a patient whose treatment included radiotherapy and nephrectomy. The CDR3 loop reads CASSLGGTDTQYF. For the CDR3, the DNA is TGTGCCAGCAGCCTCGGTGGCACAGATACGCAGTATTTT.